Here is one T cell receptor (beta chain) with its context. Its specificity is unknown. This CDR3 is 12 amino acids long. Germline CDR1 is MGHDK and CDR2 is SYGVNS. The germline V and J ends were trimmed by 11 bases and 1 base, with 12 bases remaining between them. The data were taken from a study of identical twins. Points from the study as a whole: With beta out-of-frame sequences, excess sharing by twins was weaker. Findings depended on cross-sectional statistics rather than tracking the same donors.

TCRdb reprocessed the 5' RACE reads via MiXCR and lists one record per CDR3 protein. The table has more than 250,000 distinct CDR3 sequences, less than 9% seen once; the top ten hold about 2.1%. These data were also filed under a second study, of yellow fever vaccine responses in identical twins. In that study: On the reported evidence, twins' vaccine T cell responses seemed partly convergent and partly personalized.

Sequenced input: memory (CD45RO+) T cells sorted from blood. The TCR sequence derives from a woman aged 18-30 years in good health. This chain joins TRBV25-1 and TRBJ2-7; D is ambiguous. CDR3 nucleotide sequence: TGTGCCCAAGATGGCGGTTCCTACGAGCAGTACGTC. Translating it yields CAQDGGSYEQYV.